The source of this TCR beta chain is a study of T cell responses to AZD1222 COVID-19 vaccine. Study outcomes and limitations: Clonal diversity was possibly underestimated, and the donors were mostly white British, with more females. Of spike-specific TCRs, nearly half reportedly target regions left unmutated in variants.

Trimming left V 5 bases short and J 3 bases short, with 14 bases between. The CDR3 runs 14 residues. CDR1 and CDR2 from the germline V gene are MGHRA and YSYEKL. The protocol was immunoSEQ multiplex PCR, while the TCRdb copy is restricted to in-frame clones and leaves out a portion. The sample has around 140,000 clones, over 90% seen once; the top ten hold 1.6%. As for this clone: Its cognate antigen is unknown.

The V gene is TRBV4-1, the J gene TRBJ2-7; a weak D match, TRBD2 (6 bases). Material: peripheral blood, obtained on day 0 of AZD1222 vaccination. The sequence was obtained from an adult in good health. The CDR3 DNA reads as TGCGCCAGCAGCTCTTTGACGCGGGACTACGAGCAGTACTTC. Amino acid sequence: CASSSLTRDYEQYF.